Listed below are T cell receptor beta chains from one sample, sequenced in a study of cytomegalovirus exposure and HLA in healthy donors. TCRdb's table, derived via immunoSEQ multiplex PCR, lists solely in-frame clones and lacks some. The table records over 65,000 clones, over 75% of them present only once. Specimen: PBMCs. The receptor source for this set is a human donor in good health. The CDR3 runs from the conserved cysteine through the conserved F or W. A D gene is named only where the DNA matches it firmly. Clone size is given for some rows only: seen once, a few or many times, or a class if the clone is expanded.

TGCGCCAGCTCAGGGGGGTCTGGAAACACCATATATTTT	CASSGGSGNTIYF	TRBV5-1	TRBJ1-3	TRBD1	few
TGTGCCAGCAGATCCGCCGGGACAAATAGGGGCTACACCTTC	CASRSAGTNRGYTF	TRBV6-5	TRBJ1-2	-	-
TGTGCCAGCAGCGTAGGCGGGACCTACGAGCAGTACTTC	CASSVGGTYEQYF	TRBV9	TRBJ2-7	-	-
TGCGCCAGCAGCCCGGGGAAACACCTCGCCAAAAACATTCAGTACTTC	CASSPGKHLAKNIQYF	TRBV4-3	TRBJ2-4	-	-
TGTGCCAGCAGCAACGGACAGGGGGGCCGGTACAATGAGCAGTTCTTC	CASSNGQGGRYNEQFF	TRBV7-2	TRBJ2-1	TRBD1	-
TGCAGCGCCACCACTTGGGGGGGAATCAACACTGAAGCTTTCTTT	CSATTWGGINTEAFF	TRBV29-1	TRBJ1-1	-	-
TGCGCCAGCAGCACCGACCTCGGGTCTGGGGCCAACGTCCTGACTTTC	CASSTDLGSGANVLTF	TRBV5-1	TRBJ2-6	-	-
TGTGCCATCAAGGGGTTAACCGATGAGCAGTTCTTC	CAIKGLTDEQFF	TRBV10-3	TRBJ2-1	-	-
TGTGCCATCAGTGGTGATGGAGGGGAAGCTTTCTTT	CAISGDGGEAFF	TRBV10-3	TRBJ1-1	-	few
TGTGCCAGTAGTATAGCGACAGGGGATAGTCAGCCCCAGCATTTT	CASSIATGDSQPQHF	TRBV19	TRBJ1-5	TRBD1	-
TGTGCCAGCAGCTTATCCAGGGGGGAAGGGACCCAGTACTTC	CASSLSRGEGTQYF	TRBV7-2	TRBJ2-5	-	-
TGCGCCAGCGCGTGGCAGGGATCAGGGGAGGGCTACACCTTC	CASAWQGSGEGYTF	TRBV5-1	TRBJ1-2	-	-
TGTGCCAGCAGAATAGCCATCAATACGGGGGAGGCTTTCTTT	CASRIAINTGEAFF	TRBV11-2	TRBJ1-1	-	-
TGTGCCAGCAGCCAGGGACAGGGTAGGGGTGAAAAACTGTTTTTT	CASSQGQGRGEKLFF	TRBV5-6	TRBJ1-4	TRBD1	-
TGCGCCAGCAGCCAAGAGGAGGGTGGGTACACTGAAGCTTTCTTT	CASSQEEGGYTEAFF	TRBV4-1	TRBJ1-1	-	-
TGTGCCAGTCGGACTAGCGGGGAGAACACCGGGGAGCTGTTTTTT	CASRTSGENTGELFF	TRBV10-3	TRBJ2-2	TRBD2	few
TGCAGCGGGGGACAGGGGGACCATGGCTACACCTTC	CSGGQGDHGYTF	TRBV29-1	TRBJ1-2	TRBD1	-
TGTGCCAGCAGTTCTCTAACAGGGAATCCCCAGCATTTT	CASSSLTGNPQHF	TRBV6-5	TRBJ1-5	-	few
TGCGCCAGCAGCCAAGGAACTAGCGGGGGTGGGGAGACCCAGTACTTC	CASSQGTSGGGETQYF	TRBV4-3	TRBJ2-5	TRBD2	-
TGTGCCAGCAGCTTAGCCCCGGACAGGGACACTGAAGCTTTCTTT	CASSLAPDRDTEAFF	TRBV7-8	TRBJ1-1	TRBD1	-
TGTGCCAGTAGTATCGGGCAGGGGGAGACCCAGTACTTC	CASSIGQGETQYF	TRBV19	TRBJ2-5	-	-
TGCAGTGCAAACAGGGCCTATGGCTACACCTTC	CSANRAYGYTF	TRBV20-1	TRBJ1-2	-	-
TGTGCCAGTAGTGAGTTGAGGACAGTGGGTAGCGGGTCCTACGAGCAGTACTTC	CASSELRTVGSGSYEQYF	TRBV19	TRBJ2-7	-	-
TGTGCCAGCAGTGACGGGGCCTCCTTGGCCACAGATACGCAGTATTTT	CASSDGASLATDTQYF	TRBV6-4	TRBJ2-3	-	-
TGTGCCAGCTGCGTAGGACAGGGATACAATGAGCAGTTCTTC	CASCVGQGYNEQFF	TRBV6-6	TRBJ2-1	TRBD1	-
TGCGCCAGCAGCTTGGCGGAGGATCTGCATACGCAGTATTTT	CASSLAEDLHTQYF	TRBV5-1	TRBJ2-3	-	once
TGTGCCAGCAGGACTGGACAGGGAGGGACCTATGGCTACACCTTC	CASRTGQGGTYGYTF	TRBV7-8	TRBJ1-2	TRBD1	-
TGTGCCAGCAGTGGTCAACAGGGGTTTGGTGGCTACACCTTC	CASSGQQGFGGYTF	TRBV6-1	TRBJ1-2	TRBD1	once
TGTGCCAGTAGTATATCCGGGGCAGGGGCAGATACGCAGTATTTT	CASSISGAGADTQYF	TRBV19	TRBJ2-3	-	few
TGTGCCAGCAGCGCCGAACTGCAGGATTATTATGGCTACACCTTC	CASSAELQDYYGYTF	TRBV9	TRBJ1-2	-	-
TGTGCCAGCACGCCTCTTACAGGGGGCCATTCACCCCTCCACTTT	CASTPLTGGHSPLHF	TRBV2	TRBJ1-6	TRBD1	-
TGTGCAGCAAGGGGGGGATTTCAGCCCCAGCATTTT	CAARGGFQPQHF	TRBV19	TRBJ1-5	-	-
TGTGCCAGCAGCTTATCAATTTCCGGACACTCTGGAAACACCATATATTTT	CASSLSISGHSGNTIYF	TRBV11-2	TRBJ1-3	-	few
TGCGCCAGCAGCTTGGCGGGGGGGCTAAGTACAGATACGCAGTATTTT	CASSLAGGLSTDTQYF	TRBV5-1	TRBJ2-3	TRBD2	-
TGTGCCAGTAGTACGACAGGGACTTGGAACACTGAAGCTTTCTTT	CASSTTGTWNTEAFF	TRBV19	TRBJ1-1	TRBD1	-
TGTGCCAGCAGCCCCACCGGTAGGGGTATCGGTGGTACGCAGTATTTT	CASSPTGRGIGGTQYF	TRBV5-6	TRBJ2-3	-	-
TGTGCCAGCAGTTTATCGGGACAGGGGTCGAATCAGCCCCAGCATTTT	CASSLSGQGSNQPQHF	TRBV28	TRBJ1-5	TRBD1	once
TGTGCCAGCAGCGGCGGGACTAGCGGGGGGTGGGATACGCAGTATTTT	CASSGGTSGGWDTQYF	TRBV7-9	TRBJ2-3	TRBD2	-
TGTGCCAGCAGCCCCTGGGGGGGATCAGAGAACACTGAAGCTTTCTTT	CASSPWGGSENTEAFF	TRBV7-2	TRBJ1-1	-	-
TGTGCCAGTAGTCCCAGACAGGGGTTTGCGGAGACCCAGTACTTC	CASSPRQGFAETQYF	TRBV19	TRBJ2-5	TRBD1	-
TGTGCCAGCAGCCTAACAGGGTATGGTGGCACTGAAGCTTTCTTT	CASSLTGYGGTEAFF	TRBV5-5	TRBJ1-1	-	-
TGTGCCTGGAGTGTACCCGGTAATTCACCCCTCCACTTT	CAWSVPGNSPLHF	TRBV30	TRBJ1-6	-	-
TGTGCCAGTATGGGCCCCTCGGATACGCAGTATTTT	CASMGPSDTQYF	TRBV19	TRBJ2-3	-	-
TGTGCCAGCAGGAAGACTAGCGGGGAAGAGACCCAGTACTTC	CASRKTSGEETQYF	TRBV21-1	TRBJ2-5	-	-
TGTGCCAGCAGTCGACAGGGGGACGCAGATACGCAGTATTTT	CASSRQGDADTQYF	TRBV28	TRBJ2-3	TRBD1	-
TGTGCCAGCCGCAGGGGAGGGGGCTACACCTTC	CASRRGGGYTF	TRBV6-5	TRBJ1-2	-	-
TGCGCCAGCAGCTACAGGACAGGGGGTGGCTACACCTTC	CASSYRTGGGYTF	TRBV5-1	TRBJ1-2	TRBD1	-
TGTGCCAGCAGCTTCGGGGGTACAGATGAAAAACTGTTTTTT	CASSFGGTDEKLFF	TRBV5-6	TRBJ1-4	-	-
TGTGCCATCAGTGAGCAGAGTACGGGGGAAAAACTGTTTTTT	CAISEQSTGEKLFF	TRBV10-3	TRBJ1-4	-	once